The T cell receptor beta chain under discussion was sequenced for a study of CD8 T cells in Susac syndrome. Random hexamers were used to reverse transcribe the RNA input (0.5 to 1 ug). The authors amplified TCR beta CDR3 across 54 Vbeta and 13 Jbeta using immunoSEQ multiplex PCR. TCRdb re-called the immunoSEQ multiplex PCR reads through MiXCR, storing one row per CDR3 protein. This table holds roughly 130,000 distinct CDR3 sequences, roughly 94% found once. Purification of the CD8+ and CD4+ T cells relied on negative isolation, and TEMRA cells underwent FACS enrichment. The sequence derives from a human donor with multiple sclerosis. The sequenced sample consisted of CD4+ T cells from PBMCs.

CDR3 protein: CASSALSLYNEQFF. The CDR3 coding sequence is TGTGCCAGTAGTGCTTTAAGTCTCTACAATGAGCAGTTCTTC. The V gene is TRBV19, the J gene TRBJ2-1; D unclear. V lost 5 bases, J lost 3 bases, and 11 bases lay in between. The CDR3 extends over 14 amino acids. Per the germline V gene, CDR1 is LNHDA and CDR2 is SQIVND (reference sequence).